The 17 T cell receptor beta chains listed next were all sequenced from one sample in a study of blood T cells in healthy people across ages. For the second PCR, which ran for roughly 6 to 12 cycles, a sample-barcoded 5' primer and a J-beta primer mix were used. TCRdb used MiXCR to reprocess the 5' RACE reads, holding one entry per CDR3 protein. Altogether 700,000 to 800,000 distinct CDR3 sequences are present, 35% to 45% being singletons, with the ten largest covering 20% to 25%. Sequenced sample: blood. The receptors come from a woman aged 55-75 years in good health.

There are a few counts of this clonotype. The CDR3 DNA reads as TGTGCCAGCAGCCCAGGACTAGCGGAGGGGTCAGATACGCAGTATTTT. Translated: CASSPGLAEGSDTQYF. This chain uses TRBV7-3 with TRBJ2-3; 10 nucleotides align to TRBD2. Per germline, CDR1 SGHTA and CDR2 FQGTGA. This CDR3 is built from 16 residues. V shed 5 bases and J 4 bases; nucleotides not matched to a gene: 9.

Points on this clonotype: It may be a read error: a sequence one base away is much more abundant. V is TRBV29-1 and J is TRBJ2-5, with D possibly matching TRBD2 (5 bases). CDR1 is SQVTM and CDR2 is ANQGSEA in the germline V gene. This CDR3 is 11 amino acids long. In nucleotides, the CDR3 is TGCAGCGTTGAGGGGAGAGAGACCCAGGACTTC. Translation: CSVEGRETQDF.

The CDR3 region is CASSFLAGPGELFF. The CDR3 DNA reads TGTGCCAGCAGCTTCCTAGCGGGGCCCGGGGAGCTGTTTTTT. V usage is TRBV7-2 and J usage is TRBJ2-2; 9 bases fit TRBD2. This CDR3 comprises 14 residues. V lost 3 bases, J lost 6 bases, and 2 bases stayed unmatched. Germline V gene data show CDR1 as SGHTA and CDR2 as FQGNSA.

This clonotype has more than one count but fewer than ten. The chain carries TRBV12-3 or TRBV12-4 and TRBJ2-2; D not resolved. CDR3 length: 13 amino acids. Trimming removed 6 bases at V and 2 bases at J, with 7 bases between. The CDR3, as DNA: TGTGCCAGCAGGAAAGAAAACACCGGGGAGCTGTTTTTT. Encoded protein: CASRKENTGELFF.

This clonotype has more than one count but fewer than ten. The V call is TRBV12-3 or TRBV12-4, the J call TRBJ2-2; the D call may be TRBD1 or TRBD2 (5 bases each). CDR3 size: 14 residues. Trimming took off 6 bases at V and 4 bases at J, with 12 bases between the two ends. DNA for the CDR3: TGTGCCAGCAGGAGTTCAGGGACCACCGGGGAGCTGTTTTTT. As protein: CASRSSGTTGELFF.

This chain connects TRBV2 to TRBJ1-1, with 9 bases fitting TRBD1. Germline values: CDR1 SNHLY, CDR2 FYNNEI. Germline trimming cut 7 bases from V and 0 bases from J; bases unmatched to any gene: 6. The CDR3 runs 15 residues. Here the CDR3 reads CASNPGQGVNTEAFF. In DNA form, the CDR3 reads TGTGCCAGCAATCCGGGACAGGGAGTGAACACTGAAGCTTTCTTT.

The chain recombines TRBV28 with TRBJ2-3; 8 bases fit TRBD2. With V trimmed by 3 bases and J by 0 bases, 5 bases remained unmatched. The V gene's germline CDR1 is MDHEN and CDR2 SYDVKM. The CDR3 runs 16 residues. CDR3 sequence (DNA): TGTGCCAGCAGTTTGGAACTAGCGGCTAGCACAGATACGCAGTATTTT. Translated, it gives CASSLELAASTDTQYF.

Comments on this clonotype: The conserved closing phenylalanine or tryptophan is absent in this CDR3, likely reflecting a read error. The V gene is TRBV3-1, the J gene TRBJ2-7; tentative D call: TRBD1 (6 bases). The CDR3 consists of 15 residues. Germline V gene data show CDR1 as LGHDT and CDR2 as YNNKEL (reference sequence). V was trimmed by 3 bases and J by 2 bases, leaving 14 bases between them. The CDR3, as DNA: TGTGCCAGCAGCCACGCAGGGGCCCTCCCCTACGAGCAGTACTTA. This codes for CASSHAGALPYEQYL.

The table lists this clonotype with many counts. This rearrangement joins TRBV6-2 or TRBV6-3 to TRBJ2-1; TRBD1 matches 8 bases. Germline V gene sequence: CDR1 MNHEY, CDR2 SVGEGT. The ends lost 7 bases at V and 6 bases at J; junction bases unmatched: 5. This CDR3 is 13 amino acids long. The CDR3 loop reads CASTWTGFNEQFF. The CDR3 DNA follows: TGTGCCAGCACCTGGACAGGGTTCAATGAGCAGTTCTTC.

The CDR3 DNA follows: TGTGCCAGCACCGGCGAGGGGGGCCAAGAGACCCAGTACTTC. It codes for CASTGEGGQETQYF. This chain links TRBV5-4 with TRBJ2-5; D is perhaps TRBD1 or TRBD2 (6 bases each). The CDR3 is 14 residues long. V lost 6 bases and J 1 base, leaving 13 bases between the germline ends. Per the germline V gene, CDR1 is SGHNT and CDR2 is YYREEE (reference sequence). The full variable domain, in which reference TRBV5-4 and TRBJ2-5 provide the parts outside the CDR3, is ETGVTQSPTHLIKTRGQQVTLRCSSQSGHNTVSWYQQALGQGPQFIFQYYREEENGRGNFPPRFSGLQFPNYSSELNVNALELDDSALYLCASTGEGGQETQYFGPGTRLLVL.

Regarding this clonotype: This may be a read error: a much more frequent sequence differs by one nucleotide. The chain's CDR3 is CASSQAEGGDEQYF. CDR3 DNA: TGTGCCAGCAGCCAAGCGGAGGGTGGCGATGAGCAGTACTTC. This chain joins TRBV3-1 and TRBJ2-7; possible D gene TRBD2, 6 bases. The germline V gene has CDR1 LGHDT and CDR2 YNNKEL (reference sequence). V was clipped by 1 base and J by 7 bases, with 14 bases between them. This CDR3 comprises 14 residues.

The chain carries TRBV12-3 or TRBV12-4 and TRBJ2-7, with D possibly matching TRBD2 (5 bases). This CDR3 contains 14 residues. V dropped 5 bases and J dropped 2 bases, with 13 bases sitting between them. Written as DNA, the CDR3 is TGTGCCAGCAGTGAAGCCGGGATCCCCTACGAGCAGTACTTC. Residues: CASSEAGIPYEQYF.

A word on this clonotype: The DNA is omitted, as the CDR3 cannot be located on it reliably, and the CDR3 follows TCRdb's listing. The rearrangement uses TRBV29-1 and TRBJ2-1; TRBD2 is the table's D call, not checked against the DNA. The CDR3 is made up of 12 amino acids, end residues included. The germline V gene encodes CDR1 SQVTM and CDR2 ANQGSEA. The CDR3 reads CSVEVGSGIKFF.

This clonotype has just a few counts. The chain links TRBV7-9 to TRBJ2-1; D might be TRBD1 or TRBD2, each matching 5 bases. The J call is in doubt because the DNA end fits TRBJ2-7 better. Germline lookup yields CDR1 SEHNR and CDR2 FQNEAQ (reference sequence). This CDR3 is built from 15 residues. CDR3 bases: TGTGCCAGCAGCTTAGCGGGACGATCCTACAATGAGCAGTACTTC. It is translated as CASSLAGRSYNEQYF.

The V and J genes are TRBV12-3 or TRBV12-4 and TRBJ1-2; 7 nucleotides align to TRBD1. Trimming at V came to 6 bases and at J to 2 bases, leaving 3 bases not matched to a gene. CDR3 length: 13 residues. The chain's CDR3 is CASRLGQNYGYTF. The CDR3 region has the DNA TGTGCCAGCAGGCTGGGACAGAACTATGGCTACACCTTC.

The chain links TRBV15 to TRBJ2-1, with a weak D call TRBD2 (5 bases). CDR1 is LNHNV, CDR2 YYDKDF, per germline (reference sequence). V gave up 0 bases and J gave up 10 bases, with 19 bases separating them. This CDR3 is 16 amino acids long. This chain's CDR3 is CATSRDPSSFTWEQFF. The CDR3 DNA reads TGTGCCACCAGCAGAGATCCGTCTAGCTTTACCTGGGAGCAGTTCTTC.

This clonotype was counted ten times or more. The genes are TRBV12-3 or TRBV12-4 and TRBJ2-7; D may be TRBD2 (7 bases). Trimming left V 7 bases short and J 2 bases short, with 12 bases between. This CDR3 region has 13 residues. CDR3 in amino acids: CASTLGGPYEQYF. The CDR3 DNA follows: TGTGCCAGCACCCTCGGGGGGCCCTACGAGCAGTACTTC.